The T cell receptor beta chain under discussion was sequenced for a study of blood T cell repertoires in COVID-19. Background on the study: Sample material is recorded as cDNA or gDNA derived from T cells, B-cell-depleted T cells, or PBMCs.

The authors' processing: Estimates of nucleated cell counts were drawn from the amplification of reference gene primers. Data came from immunoSEQ multiplex PCR; TCRdb stores just in-frame clones and leaves some out. V, J and clone size reflect that table, while D and trimming were determined from the DNA. Found here are roughly 180,000 clones, about 85% of them singletons; the top ten hold roughly 1.3%. This receptor was obtained from a man in his 60s who had recovered from COVID-19. Sequenced: peripheral blood.

The chain's CDR3 is CSVWTVNRATDTQYF. CDR3 nucleotides: TGCAGCGTGTGGACCGTCAACAGGGCGACAGATACGCAGTATTTT. V and J are TRBV29-1 and TRBJ2-3, with D possibly TRBD1 on 6 matching bases. The CDR3 contains 15 residues. Trimming pared 6 bases from V and 3 bases from J, leaving 19 bases between. The V gene's germline CDR1 is SQVTM and CDR2 ANQGSEA.